The following is a T cell receptor (beta chain) sequence with its context. V shed 0 bases, J shed 2 bases, and the junction held 2 bases outside the gene matches. CDR3 length equals 15 residues. CDR1 is SGHRS and CDR2 is YFSETQ in the germline V gene. These data originate in a study of blood T cell repertoires in COVID-19. This table comes from immunoSEQ multiplex PCR, and its TCRdb copy is limited to in-frame clones, with some not included. This sample has over 80,000 clones, with around 87% found just once. V is TRBV5-1 and J is TRBJ2-5, with TRBD1 matching over 9 bases. The specimen sequenced was peripheral blood. The origin of this receptor is a human donor in a cohort sampled during active COVID-19. The chain's CDR3 is CASSLGQGVQETQYF. CDR3 DNA: TGCGCCAGCAGCTTGGGACAGGGGGTACAAGAGACCCAGTACTTC.